This record looks at one T cell receptor beta chain sequence and its context. The antigen is not known. As the sequencing template, cDNA was produced by extracting RNA and reverse transcribing it. Here immunoSEQ multiplex PCR was the method, and the copy in TCRdb shows in-frame clones only, minus some. The profile shows 10,000 to 15,000 clones, 65% to 70% of them singletons. Indicated treatment: oral pan-JAK inhibitor, 5-10 mg twice daily. Samples from alopecia areata patients were lesional scalp punch biopsies and peripheral blood. CDR3 size: 16 residues. The germline CDR1 and CDR2 sequences are SGHTA and FQGNSA. The trim removed 4 bases at V and 8 bases at J, leaving 11 bases unmatched. This sample is part of a study of CD8+ T cells in alopecia areata. Study conclusions and caveats: Throughout tofacitinib, many expanded lesional clones continued to persist in scalp and blood.

The chain uses TRBV7-2 and TRBJ1-6; 7 bases align to TRBD1. The TCR was taken from a human donor with alopecia areata. This specimen consisted of skin, obtained at week 4, from a patient treated with tofacitinib. CDR3 in DNA: TGTGCCAGCAGCTCGGACAGGTTGGGAAATGATTCACCCCTCCACTTT. The encoded protein is CASSSDRLGNDSPLHF.